This T cell receptor beta chain was retrieved from a study of blood T cell repertoires in COVID-19. Germline V lookup: CDR1 SGDLS, CDR2 YYNGEE. The CDR3 is 14 amino acids. Trimming removed 0 bases at V and 3 bases at J, with 6 bases between. Using immunoSEQ multiplex PCR, the repertoire was profiled, and TCRdb retains in-frame clones only, with some absent. The table has about 210,000 clones, 70% to 85% seen once. The source is a middle-aged man with active or convalescent COVID-19. Sequenced input: peripheral blood. V usage is TRBV9 and J usage is TRBJ2-2; unclear D gene. The CDR3 protein is CASSVESYTGELFF. The CDR3 DNA sequence: TGTGCCAGCAGCGTAGAGAGCTACACCGGGGAGCTGTTTTTT.